What follows are 23 T cell receptor beta chains derived from one specimen sequenced in a study of patients and donors after allogeneic stem cell transplantation. TCRdb reprocessed the RT-PCR reads with MiXCR, giving one entry per CDR3 protein. The sample lists about 960,000 distinct CDR3 sequences; around 17% were seen once. The sequencing input was blood, either unsorted or a sorted T cell fraction (not recorded which). These TCRs come from a human donor who was either an allogeneic HSCT recipient or a stem cell or donor lymphocyte infusion donor (not recorded which). It is not recorded whose cells these are; they may come from a transplant donor.

The chain has TRBV9 and TRBJ2-5, with TRBD2 matching 8 bases. Germline V gene sequence: CDR1 SGDLS, CDR2 YYNGEE. CDR3 length: 15 amino acids. V was pared by 0 bases and J by 2 bases, with 3 bases of the junction left unmatched. The chain's CDR3 is CASSVVPSGQETQYF. The CDR3 DNA sequence: TGTGCCAGCAGCGTAGTCCCTAGCGGGCAAGAGACCCAGTACTTC.

The chain combines TRBV4-1 with TRBJ1-4; TRBD1 agrees at 7 bases. CDR3 length: 13 amino acids. V lost 8 bases to trimming and J lost 4 bases; unmatched junction nucleotides: 4. Germline CDR1 reads MGHRA; CDR2 reads YSYEKL. DNA of the CDR3: TGCGCCAGCCACGGGACAGATAATGAAAAACTGTTTTTT. Translation gives CASHGTDNEKLFF.

This clonotype showed up just a few times. The chain recombines TRBV12-3 or TRBV12-4 with TRBJ2-3; TRBD2 matches at 7 bases. CDR3 length: 16 amino acids. V shed 0 bases and J 0 bases; nucleotides not matched to a gene: 3. CDR3 coding DNA: TGTGCCAGCAGTTTAGCGCTAGCGGTTAGCACAGATACGCAGTATTTT. Residues: CASSLALAVSTDTQYF.

This clonotype was detected only a few times. V and J are TRBV6-1 and TRBJ1-3, with a weak D call TRBD1 (6 bases). V was trimmed by 8 bases and J by 4 bases, leaving 12 bases between them. The CDR3 consists of 13 residues. Germline V gives CDR1 MNHNS, CDR2 SASEGT. As DNA, the CDR3 is TGTGCCAGCTGTGGCAGGGGAGGAAACACCATATATTTT. This translates into CASCGRGGNTIYF.

V is TRBV4-1 and J is TRBJ1-4; a possible D gene is TRBD1 (5 bases). Germline V gives CDR1 MGHRA, CDR2 YSYEKL. This CDR3 has 16 amino acids. Trimming left V 4 bases short and J 6 bases short, with 18 bases between. In DNA, the CDR3 is TGCGCCAGCAGCCGCACATCGGGGGGGAGTGATGAAAAACTGTTTTTT. Its protein is CASSRTSGGSDEKLFF.

This chain connects TRBV5-6 to TRBJ1-4; perhaps TRBD1 as D (6 bases). The CDR3 runs 15 residues. V was trimmed by 3 bases and J by 3 bases, leaving 12 bases between them. CDR1 is SGHDT, CDR2 YYEEEE, per germline. The CDR3 spells CASSSTGSPNEKLFF. The CDR3 DNA follows: TGTGCCAGCAGCTCTACAGGGAGTCCTAATGAAAAACTGTTTTTT.

The chain combines TRBV7-2 with TRBJ1-2; no definite D call. The V end was cut by 1 base, the J end by 4 bases, with 16 bases between. The CDR3 spans 16 residues. Germline-derived CDR1 and CDR2 are SGHTA and FQGNSA. The CDR3 DNA follows: TGTGCCAGCAGCTTAGGCGATAGGACCAGGACCTATGGCTACACCTTC. The encoded protein is CASSLGDRTRTYGYTF.

The sample holds many counts of this clonotype. This sequence joins TRBV12-3 or TRBV12-4 and TRBJ1-2, with a weak D call TRBD1 (5 bases). V lost 8 bases to trimming and J lost 3 bases, with 13 bases between them. The CDR3 length is 13 residues. CDR3 protein: CASRGDGDYGYTF. CDR3 in DNA: TGTGCCAGCCGGGGGGACGGGGACTATGGCTACACCTTC.

This clonotype was picked up a small number of times. The rearrangement joins TRBV5-6 to TRBJ1-3; D is ambiguous. The CDR3 is 16 residues long. V shed 3 bases and J shed 1 base, with 14 bases lying between them. The germline CDR1 and CDR2 sequences are SGHDT and YYEEEE. As DNA, the CDR3 is TGTGCCAGCAGCTCGTTGCGCGGACCGTCTGGAAACACCATATATTTT. Its protein is CASSSLRGPSGNTIYF.

This clonotype showed up just a few times. V is TRBV4-1 and J is TRBJ1-5, with D perhaps TRBD1 (5 bases). The CDR3 consists of 15 residues. Trimming removed 1 base at V and 0 bases at J, with 7 bases between. The germline gives CDR1 MGHRA, CDR2 YSYEKL. Here the CDR3 reads CASSQGDYSNQPQHF. CDR3 DNA sequence: TGCGCCAGCAGCCAAGGGGACTATAGCAATCAGCCCCAGCATTTT.

This clonotype was counted between two and nine times. In nucleotides, the CDR3 is TGTGCCAGCAGCTTGGCCGCTAGCGGGAGTGTCGAGCAGTACTTC. It is translated as CASSLAASGSVEQYF. This chain connects TRBV5-6 to TRBJ2-7, with TRBD2 matching 10 bases. Germline trimming cut 0 bases from V and 6 bases from J; bases unmatched to any gene: 6. The CDR3 runs 15 residues. Germline CDR1 is SGHDT and CDR2 is YYEEEE.

CDR3 nucleotides: TGCGCCAGCAGCCAAGAGGTAATAGCGGGGGTGACGAGCACAGATACGCAGTATTTT. Its protein is CASSQEVIAGVTSTDTQYF. The genes are TRBV4-3 and TRBJ2-3; 9 bases line up with TRBD2. Germline assignment: CDR1 LGHNA and CDR2 YSLEER. V lost 0 bases, J lost 0 bases, and 10 bases stayed unmatched. The CDR3 length is 19 residues.

This clonotype was recorded a few times. As DNA, the CDR3 is TGCGCCAGCAGCCACAGTAGGACAGGGAACACCGGGGAGCTGTTTTTT. This translates into CASSHSRTGNTGELFF. J is TRBJ2-2 and V is TRBV4-3, with 7 nucleotides matching TRBD1. The CDR3 is 16 amino acids. Trimming cost V 3 bases and J 1 base; bases outside gene matches: 5. Germline loops: CDR1 LGHNA, CDR2 YSLEER.

In this sample, this clonotype turned up a few times. This chain links TRBV6-5 with TRBJ2-3; 7 bases match TRBD2. There are 15 residues in the CDR3. Germline V lookup: CDR1 MNHEY, CDR2 SVGAGI. The V and J ends lost 4 bases and 7 bases, in that order; junction bases with no gene match: 11. DNA for the CDR3: TGTGCCAGCAGTTGGACTAGTGGGCCCCCGAATACGCAGTATTTT. It encodes CASSWTSGPPNTQYF.

This clonotype was seen a handful of times. The rearrangement links TRBV6-1 to TRBJ2-7; D tentatively reads TRBD1 or TRBD2 (5 bases each). Looked up from germline, CDR1 is MNHNS and CDR2 is SASEGT. V was pared by 3 bases and J by 1 base, with 19 bases between. This CDR3 comprises 17 residues. CDR3 DNA sequence: TGTGCCAGCAGTGAGGGCCGCTTACGGGACCGATCCTACGAGCAGTACTTC. It codes for CASSEGRLRDRSYEQYF.

The table lists this clonotype with a few counts. This sequence joins TRBV4-2 and TRBJ2-2; TRBD1 might be the D (5 bases). This CDR3 is 18 amino acids long. Between the trimmed V and J ends, which lost 0 bases and 6 bases, there was a span of 20 bases. Germline V lookup: CDR1 LGHNA, CDR2 YNFKEQ. This chain's CDR3 is CASSQDFSRVGFAGELFF. In nucleotides, the CDR3 is TGTGCCAGCAGCCAAGATTTCTCCAGGGTGGGGTTCGCCGGGGAGCTGTTTTTT.

The V gene is TRBV7-2, the J gene TRBJ2-1; D remains unclear. CDR1 and CDR2 from the germline V gene are SGHTA and FQGNSA. The CDR3 runs 15 residues. The ends were cut back, 0 bases at V and 5 bases at J, with 11 bases in the middle. The CDR3 sequence: CASSLATKSDNEQFF. The CDR3 DNA sequence: TGTGCCAGCAGCTTAGCGACCAAGAGCGACAATGAGCAGTTCTTC.

This chain connects TRBV20-1 to TRBJ2-5, with D uncertain. Per germline, CDR1 DFQATT and CDR2 SNEGSKA (reference sequence). V gave up 6 bases and J gave up 1 base, with 15 bases separating them. There are 14 residues in the CDR3. The CDR3 DNA reads as TGCAGTGCGAAGAGAGTGGCCTTCCAAGAGACCCAGTACTTC. Amino acid sequence: CSAKRVAFQETQYF.

The chain carries TRBV30 and TRBJ2-3; D remains ambiguous. The germline V gene has CDR1 GTSNPN and CDR2 SVGIG (reference sequence). V dropped 1 base and J dropped 1 base, with 9 bases sitting between them. This CDR3 contains 14 residues. CDR3 in DNA: TGTGCCTGGAGTGAAGGACGGGGCACAGATACGCAGTATTTT. Translating it yields CAWSEGRGTDTQYF.

V is TRBV4-1 and J is TRBJ1-1; D is undetermined. The V end was cut by 3 bases, the J end by 0 bases, with 8 bases between. The germline CDR1 and CDR2 sequences are MGHRA and YSYEKL. The CDR3 extends over 14 amino acids. The CDR3 loop is CASSHIGVNTEAFF. DNA of the CDR3: TGCGCCAGCAGCCATATCGGAGTGAACACTGAAGCTTTCTTT.

This clonotype turned up a few times. This sequence joins TRBV6-1 and TRBJ1-1, with D uncertain. Trimming removed 7 bases at V and 1 base at J, with 16 bases between. The CDR3 sequence is 15 residues long. Germline lookup yields CDR1 MNHNS and CDR2 SASEGT. CDR3 sequence reads: CASTPSGLSNTEAFF. For the CDR3, the DNA is TGTGCCAGCACCCCCTCTGGTCTGTCGAACACTGAAGCTTTCTTT.

V and J are TRBV5-4 and TRBJ2-7; D tentatively fits TRBD1 or TRBD2 (5 bases each). The CDR3 covers 13 residues. V lost 5 bases to trimming and J lost 4 bases, with 13 bases between them. In germline, CDR1 is SGHNT, CDR2 YYREEE (reference sequence). The CDR3 DNA sequence: TGTGCCAGCAGTTATCGCGAGGGGTACGAGCAGTACTTC. Its protein is CASSYREGYEQYF.

This clonotype was detected only a few times. The chain joins TRBV6-1 to TRBJ2-1; D not certain. CDR3 length equals 15 residues. Germline lookup yields CDR1 MNHNS and CDR2 SASEGT. V dropped 5 bases and J dropped 7 bases, with 18 bases sitting between them. In nucleotides, the CDR3 is TGTGCCAGCAGTCCTAGTTATTTTGTGGGTAATGAGCAGTTCTTC. This gives the protein CASSPSYFVGNEQFF.